The 3 T cell receptor beta chains below come from one sample, sequenced in a study of T cell changes during pregnancy in multiple sclerosis. Assay: immunoSEQ multiplex PCR; the TCRdb copy retains only in-frame clones and omits some. The sample lists 80,000 or so clones, about 90% occurring once. Sequenced material: peripheral blood, taken before pregnancy. The origin of the receptors is a female donor with multiple sclerosis, enrolled in a pregnancy study.

In its sample, this clone was seen once. V is TRBV13 and J is TRBJ2-3, with TRBD1 as a possible D gene (5 bases). The V end was cut by 4 bases, the J end by 6 bases, with 20 bases between. Germline CDR1 is PRHDT and CDR2 is FYEKMQ (reference sequence). The CDR3 totals 16 residues. This CDR3 is CASSSRAATSGDTQYF. CDR3 nucleotide sequence: TGTGCCAGCAGCTCAAGGGCAGCGACCTCAGGGGATACGCAGTATTTT.

The chain links TRBV27 to TRBJ2-5; a weak D match, TRBD1 (6 bases). CDR3 length equals 16 residues. V was trimmed by 5 bases and J by 5 bases, leaving 21 bases between them. The V gene's germline CDR1 is MNHEY and CDR2 SMNVEV (reference sequence). This chain's CDR3 is CASSPLRGGEGETQYF. The CDR3 region has the DNA TGTGCCAGCAGTCCCCTCCGAGGGGGAGAGGGGGAGACCCAGTACTTC.

The chain uses TRBV7-9 and TRBJ1-2; TRBD1 is a possible D gene (6 bases). V lost 3 bases to trimming and J lost 5 bases, with 10 bases between them. The CDR3 runs to 13 residues. From germline, CDR1 is SEHNR and CDR2 FQNEAQ (reference sequence). The CDR3 sequence is CASSLGGAYGYTF. The CDR3 nucleotides are TGTGCCAGCAGCTTGGGGGGGGCTTATGGCTACACCTTC.